Below are 9 T cell receptor beta chains sequenced from a single sample in a study of CD4 and CD8 cells across lung adenocarcinoma regions. TCRdb ran MiXCR on the PCR reads and lists one entry per CDR3 protein. Of about 25,000 distinct CDR3 sequences detected, 40% to 60% appear once; the ten largest clones hold around 50%. The sequenced sample consisted of CD8+ T cells from the center of a lung tumor. These receptors originate from a male donor with lung adenocarcinoma. The CD4 and CD8 labels of this study may be unreliable.

To note about this clonotype: The junction departs from the called germline gene at one end, perhaps through a read error. This chain links TRBV25-1 with TRBJ2-3; D may match TRBD1 or TRBD2 (6 bases each). From germline, CDR1 is MGHDK and CDR2 SYGVNS. This CDR3 is 14 amino acids long. For the CDR3, the DNA is TGTGCCAGCAGTGAGACAGGAGGGCCAGAGACGCAGTATTTT. Translated: CASSETGGPETQYF.

This clonotype was counted ten times or more. V gene TRBV27 combines with J gene TRBJ2-4; the match to TRBD2 covers 14 bases. Trimming removed 4 bases from V and 1 base from J; junction bases left unmatched: 3. The CDR3 runs 17 residues. Germline assignment: CDR1 MNHEY and CDR2 SMNVEV (reference sequence). The CDR3 DNA reads TGTGCCAGCAGTTCTCGGACTAGCGGGAGGGCCAAAAACATTCAGTACTTC. Translating gives CASSSRTSGRAKNIQYF.

Concerning this clonotype: A junction boundary mismatches the germline segment, possibly from a read error. The genes are TRBV27 and TRBJ2-3; 7 bases align to TRBD2. This CDR3 has 14 amino acids. The germline V gene has CDR1 MNHEY and CDR2 SMNVEV (reference sequence). The CDR3 region is CAGSLERDQDTQYF. In DNA, the CDR3 is TGTGCCGGCAGCTTGGAGCGGGACCAAGATACGCAGTATTTC.

The table lists this clonotype with a few counts. The V and J genes are TRBV27 and TRBJ2-5; 8 bases match TRBD1. The DNA end is a closer match to TRBJ2-7, so the J assignment may be wrong. The CDR3 length is 23 residues. The germline V gene encodes CDR1 MNHEY and CDR2 SMNVEV (reference sequence). CDR3: CASSLRGFGSAGGRITRSYEQYF. The CDR3 DNA sequence: TGTGCCAGCAGTTTAAGGGGGTTTGGGTCCGCAGGGGGCCGGATAACGCGCAGCTACGAGCAGTACTTC.

Comments on this clonotype: Germline and junction disagree at one end, which may indicate a read error. The chain carries TRBV27 and TRBJ2-3; no reliable D call. CDR1 and CDR2 (germline): MNHEY, SMNVEV (reference sequence). This CDR3 is 16 amino acids long. The CDR3 coding sequence is TGTGCCAGCAGTTTATCGTGTCGGCGAGCCAAAGATACTCAGTACTTT. Its protein is CASSLSCRRAKDTQYF.

This clonotype was seen ten or more times. The chain combines TRBV6-1 with TRBJ1-1; a weak D match, TRBD1 (5 bases). The CDR3 contains 12 residues. Trimming removed 3 bases at V and 5 bases at J, with 7 bases between. Germline CDR1 MNHNS, CDR2 SASEGT. Here the CDR3 reads CASSDRVTEAFF. CDR3 sequence (DNA): TGTGCCAGCAGTGACAGGGTTACTGAAGCTTTCTTT.

This clonotype appeared once. The chain has TRBV27 and TRBJ2-7; D is unresolved. The DNA end favors TRBJ2-1, so the J call may be wrong. Germline V gene lookup returns CDR1 MNHEY and CDR2 SMNVEV (reference sequence). The CDR3 consists of 11 residues. The CDR3 DNA is TGTGCCAGCAGTTTTGAGTTTGAGCAGTTCTTC. As protein: CASSFEFEQFF.

V gene TRBV6-1 combines with J gene TRBJ2-2, with D unresolved. Germline CDR1 is MNHNS and CDR2 is SASEGT. V was cut by 6 bases and J by 6 bases, with 14 bases left in between. The CDR3 is 14 amino acids. Here the CDR3 DNA reads TGTGCCAGCAGCCGTTCTAGTATGGCCGGGGAGCTGTTTTTT. As protein: CASSRSSMAGELFF.

The genes are TRBV5-1 and TRBJ2-3, with 8 bases identical to TRBD2. Looked up from germline, CDR1 is SGHRS and CDR2 is YFSETQ. CDR3 size: 16 residues. After removal of 2 bases from V and 0 bases from J, the junction contained 5 bases not matched to a gene. For the CDR3, the DNA is TGCGCCAGCAGCTTAACTAGCGGCTTGAGCACAGATACGCAGTATTTT. Residues: CASSLTSGLSTDTQYF.